Listed below are T cell receptor beta chains from one sample, sequenced in a study of vaccination and CD4 T cells after COVID-19. One entry per CDR3 protein results from TCRdb running MiXCR on the PCR reads. The table lists approximately 12,000 distinct CDR3 sequences, roughly two thirds of them singletons. The antigens these receptors bind are not known. The starting material was CD4+ T cells from blood, cultured in vitro, obtained before SARS-CoV-2 vaccination. All receptors come from a human donor who had recovered from COVID-19. CDR3s include the opening cysteine and the closing phenylalanine or tryptophan. Each record gives: V gene, D gene, J gene, clone size, CDR3 DNA, CDR3 protein. The D gene is left open where the match is weak. A clone size is listed for some rows: how often the clone was seen (once, few, many), or a class if it is expanded.

>TRBV20-1|-|TRBJ2-2|-
TGCAGTCACAGGGAACCCAACACCGGGGAGCTGTTTTTT
CSHREPNTGELFF
>TRBV29-1|-|TRBJ2-3|few
TGCAGCGTTGAAGAGGGGTTCCGGGGAGCGGCGCAGTATTTT
CSVEEGFRGAAQYF
>TRBV20-1|TRBD1|TRBJ2-3|-
TGCAGTGCTCCCCGGACAGGCTCCACAGATACGCAGTATTTT
CSAPRTGSTDTQYF
>TRBV28|-|TRBJ1-6|-
TGTGCCAGCAGTTTAAGGGGTTCACCCCTCCACTTT
CASSLRGSPLHF
>TRBV19|-|TRBJ1-5|-
TGTGCCACCGATCTGGGGGTGGTAAAGAATCAGCCCCAGCATTTT
CATDLGVVKNQPQHF
>TRBV28|-|TRBJ2-2|-
TGTGCCAGCCGTCTAGGGGGGGTAAGAGCGGGATACACCGGGGAGCTGTTTTTT
CASRLGGVRAGYTGELFF
>TRBV10-3|TRBD2|TRBJ2-7|-
TGTGCCATCAGTGTTCGGGCGGGAGGGCCGGAGGAGCAGTACTTC
CAISVRAGGPEEQYF
>TRBV7-3|-|TRBJ1-6|few
TGTGCCAGCAGCTTAGTCAACGGTTCACCCCTCCACTTT
CASSLVNGSPLHF
>TRBV2|-|TRBJ1-2|few
TGTGCCAGCAGTCCAAATAACTATGGCTACACCTTC
CASSPNNYGYTF
>TRBV7-7|TRBD2|TRBJ2-5|-
TGTGCCAGCAGCTTCGGGGGACTAGCGGGAGCGGGGGAGACCCAGTACTTC
CASSFGGLAGAGETQYF
>TRBV4-1|-|TRBJ2-2|-
TGCGCCAGCAGCCAAAAAGGGAGTGTGGCCGGGGAGCTGTTTTTT
CASSQKGSVAGELFF
>TRBV27|-|TRBJ2-2|-
TGTGCCAGCAGTTTTTCCGGGACGGAGCTAGCCGGGGAGCTGTTTTTT
CASSFSGTELAGELFF
>TRBV28|-|TRBJ1-5|few
TGTGCCAGCACCACGTGGGTGGGGGGCAATCAGCCCCAGCATTTT
CASTTWVGGNQPQHF
>TRBV24-1|-|TRBJ2-3|-
TGTGCCACCAGTGATTTCTCGGGGGGCAATTCGGATACGCAGTATTTT
CATSDFSGGNSDTQYF
>TRBV7-2|-|TRBJ2-7|-
TGTGCCAGCAGCTTAGGTAGCGGAGTCTCCTACGAGCAGTACTTC
CASSLGSGVSYEQYF
>TRBV7-9|-|TRBJ2-1|-
TGTGCCAGCAGCTTAGTGGCCGGGGGTTTGAATGAGCAGTTCTTC
CASSLVAGGLNEQFF
>TRBV30|-|TRBJ1-5|once
TGTGCCTGGAGCGACGATAGCAATCAGCCCCAGCATTTT
CAWSDDSNQPQHF
>TRBV27|TRBD1|TRBJ2-7|-
TGTGCCAGCAGTCTACAGGGGTCCTACGAGCAGTACTTC
CASSLQGSYEQYF
>TRBV7-2|TRBD2|TRBJ2-5|-
TGTGCCAGCAGCGCCCGGACTAGCGGGAGGGCCGCGTTAGGAGAGACCCAGTACTTC
CASSARTSGRAALGETQYF
>TRBV15|-|TRBJ2-3|few
TGTGCCACCAGCAGAGCGGACAGCGCCACAGATACGCAGTATTTT
CATSRADSATDTQYF
>TRBV7-6|TRBD2|TRBJ2-5|few
TGTGCCAGCAGCAGCGGCTTCTGGACTAGTGCGAGCCAAGAGACCCAGTACTTC
CASSSGFWTSASQETQYF
>TRBV6-1|-|TRBJ1-4|-
TGTGCCAGCCAAGGGGTGGGAGAAAAACTGTTTTTT
CASQGVGEKLFF
>TRBV2|-|TRBJ1-6|-
TGTGCCAGCAGTGTATCGGGTACCTCACCCCTCCACTTT
CASSVSGTSPLHF